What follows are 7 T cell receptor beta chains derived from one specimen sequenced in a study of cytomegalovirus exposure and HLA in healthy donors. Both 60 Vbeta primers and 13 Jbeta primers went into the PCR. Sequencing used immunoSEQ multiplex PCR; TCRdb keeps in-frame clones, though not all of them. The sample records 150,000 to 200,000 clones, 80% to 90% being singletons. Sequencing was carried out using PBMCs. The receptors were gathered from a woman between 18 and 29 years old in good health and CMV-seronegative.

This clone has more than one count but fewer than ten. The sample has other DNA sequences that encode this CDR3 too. The CDR3 DNA sequence: TGTGCCAGCAGCTTAGAAGACAGGGGGGGCGAAAAACTGTTTTTT. Amino acid sequence: CASSLEDRGGEKLFF. The chain uses TRBV7-8 and TRBJ1-4; 9 nucleotides align to TRBD1. V lost 1 base to trimming and J lost 8 bases; unmatched junction nucleotides: 5. CDR3 length equals 15 residues. Germline CDR1 is SGHVS and CDR2 is FQNEAQ.

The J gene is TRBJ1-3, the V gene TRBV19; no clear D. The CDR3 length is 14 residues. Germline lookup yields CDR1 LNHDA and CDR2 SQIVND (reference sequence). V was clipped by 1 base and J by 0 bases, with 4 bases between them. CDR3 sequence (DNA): TGTGCCAGTAGTATAGCCGGCTCTGGAAACACCATATATTTT. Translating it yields CASSIAGSGNTIYF.

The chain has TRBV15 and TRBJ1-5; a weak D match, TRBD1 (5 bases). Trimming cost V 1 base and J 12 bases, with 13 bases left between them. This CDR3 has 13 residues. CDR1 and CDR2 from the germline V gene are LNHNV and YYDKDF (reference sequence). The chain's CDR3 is CATSRVHPGGQHF. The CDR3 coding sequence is TGTGCCACCAGCAGAGTACATCCCGGGGGCCAGCATTTT.

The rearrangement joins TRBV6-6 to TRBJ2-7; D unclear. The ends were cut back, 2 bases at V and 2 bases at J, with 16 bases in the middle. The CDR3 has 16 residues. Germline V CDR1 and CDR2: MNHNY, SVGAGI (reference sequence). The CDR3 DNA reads TGTGCCAGCAGTTACCATTCCGTCGTGACTGCCTACGAGCAGTACTTC. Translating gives CASSYHSVVTAYEQYF.

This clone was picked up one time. The CDR3 loop reads CASSQDRGAYEQYF. The DNA of the CDR3 is TGCGCCAGCAGCCAAGATCGGGGGGCCTACGAGCAGTACTTC. The chain has TRBV4-1 and TRBJ2-7; 7 positions match TRBD2. The CDR3 contains 14 residues. Germline V gives CDR1 MGHRA, CDR2 YSYEKL. The V gene end was trimmed by 0 bases and the J gene end by 2 bases; junction bases not matched to a gene: 1.

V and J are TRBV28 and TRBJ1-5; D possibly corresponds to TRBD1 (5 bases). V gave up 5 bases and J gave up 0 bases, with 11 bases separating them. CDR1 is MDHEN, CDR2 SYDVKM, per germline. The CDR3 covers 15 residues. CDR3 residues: CASSVLTASNQPQHF. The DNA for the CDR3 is TGTGCCAGCAGTGTATTGACAGCTAGCAATCAGCCCCAGCATTTT.

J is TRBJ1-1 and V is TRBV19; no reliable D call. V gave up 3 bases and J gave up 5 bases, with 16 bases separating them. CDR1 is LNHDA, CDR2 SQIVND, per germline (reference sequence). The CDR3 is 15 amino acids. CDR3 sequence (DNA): TGTGCCAGTAGTATCCATTTAACGAGCCGAACTGAAGCTTTCTTT. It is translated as CASSIHLTSRTEAFF.